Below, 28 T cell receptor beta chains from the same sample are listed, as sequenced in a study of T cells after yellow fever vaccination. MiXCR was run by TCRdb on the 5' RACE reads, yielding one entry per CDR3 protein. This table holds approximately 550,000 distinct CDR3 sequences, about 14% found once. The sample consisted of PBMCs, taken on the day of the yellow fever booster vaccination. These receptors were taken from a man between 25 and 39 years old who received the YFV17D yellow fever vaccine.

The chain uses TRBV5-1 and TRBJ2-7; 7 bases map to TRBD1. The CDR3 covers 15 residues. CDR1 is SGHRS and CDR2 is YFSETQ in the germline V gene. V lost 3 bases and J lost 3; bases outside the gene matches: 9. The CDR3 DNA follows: TGCGCCAGCAGCTCGAACAGGGGTCTTCGCTACGAGCAGTACTTC. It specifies CASSSNRGLRYEQYF.

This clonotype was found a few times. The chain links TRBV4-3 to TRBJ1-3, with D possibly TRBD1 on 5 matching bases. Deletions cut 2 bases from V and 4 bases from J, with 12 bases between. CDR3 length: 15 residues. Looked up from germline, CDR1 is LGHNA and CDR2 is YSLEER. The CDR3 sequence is CASSQWGRSGNTIYF. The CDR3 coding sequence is TGCGCCAGCAGCCAATGGGGGAGGTCCGGAAACACCATATATTTT.

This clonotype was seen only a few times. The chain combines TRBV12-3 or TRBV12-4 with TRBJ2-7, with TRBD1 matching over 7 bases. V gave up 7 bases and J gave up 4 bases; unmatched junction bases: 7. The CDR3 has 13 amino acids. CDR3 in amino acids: CASMRTTGYEQYF. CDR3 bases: TGTGCCAGCATGCGGACGACAGGGTACGAGCAGTACTTC.

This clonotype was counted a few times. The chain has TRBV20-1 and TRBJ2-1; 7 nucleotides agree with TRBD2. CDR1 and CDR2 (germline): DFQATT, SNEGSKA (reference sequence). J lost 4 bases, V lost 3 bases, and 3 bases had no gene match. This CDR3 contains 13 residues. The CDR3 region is CSASLGGYNEQFF. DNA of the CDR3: TGCAGTGCTAGCCTCGGGGGGTACAATGAGCAGTTCTTC.

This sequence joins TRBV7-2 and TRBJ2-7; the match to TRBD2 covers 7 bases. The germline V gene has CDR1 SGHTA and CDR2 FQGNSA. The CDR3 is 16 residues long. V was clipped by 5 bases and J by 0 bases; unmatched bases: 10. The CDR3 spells CASSPSGGVSSYEQYF. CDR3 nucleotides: TGTGCCAGCAGCCCCTCGGGAGGCGTCAGCTCCTACGAGCAGTACTTC.

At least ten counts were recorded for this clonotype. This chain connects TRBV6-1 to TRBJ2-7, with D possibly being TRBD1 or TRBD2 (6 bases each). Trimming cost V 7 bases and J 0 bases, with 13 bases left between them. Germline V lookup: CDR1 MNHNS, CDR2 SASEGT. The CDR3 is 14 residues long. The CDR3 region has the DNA TGTGCCAGCAAAGTGGGGGGCCCCTCCTACGAGCAGTACTTC. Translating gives CASKVGGPSYEQYF.

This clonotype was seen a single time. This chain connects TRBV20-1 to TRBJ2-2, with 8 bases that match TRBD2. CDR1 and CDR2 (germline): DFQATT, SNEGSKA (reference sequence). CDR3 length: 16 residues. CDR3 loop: CCARDGAGGETGELFF. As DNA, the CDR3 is TGCTGCGCTAGAGATGGGGCGGGAGGAGAAACCGGGGAGCTGTTTTTT.

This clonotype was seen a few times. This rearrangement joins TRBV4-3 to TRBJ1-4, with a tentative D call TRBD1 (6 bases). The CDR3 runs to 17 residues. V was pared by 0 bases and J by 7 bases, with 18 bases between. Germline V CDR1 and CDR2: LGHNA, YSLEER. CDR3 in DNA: TGCGCCAGCAGCCAAGATCCCGTAGCGGGGGCTGGTGAAAAACTGTTTTTT. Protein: CASSQDPVAGAGEKLFF.

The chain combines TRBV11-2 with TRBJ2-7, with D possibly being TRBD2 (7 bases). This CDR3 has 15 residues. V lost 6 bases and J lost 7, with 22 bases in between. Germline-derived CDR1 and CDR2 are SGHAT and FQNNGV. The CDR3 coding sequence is TGTGCCAGCAGTTTTCGGGGGGCGGGAGATGGGGAGCAGTACTTC. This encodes CASSFRGAGDGEQYF.

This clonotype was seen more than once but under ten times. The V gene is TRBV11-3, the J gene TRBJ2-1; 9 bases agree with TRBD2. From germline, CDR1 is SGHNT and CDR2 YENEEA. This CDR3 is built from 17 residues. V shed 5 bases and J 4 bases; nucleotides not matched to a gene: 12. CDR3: CASSPRGSGRGYNEQFF. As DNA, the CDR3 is TGTGCCAGCAGCCCTCGGGGTAGCGGGAGAGGTTACAATGAGCAGTTCTTC.

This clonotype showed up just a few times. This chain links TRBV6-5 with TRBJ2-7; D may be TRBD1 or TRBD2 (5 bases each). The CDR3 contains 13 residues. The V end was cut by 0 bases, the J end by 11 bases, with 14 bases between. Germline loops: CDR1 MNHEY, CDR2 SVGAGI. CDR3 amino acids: CASSYSGTKIEYF. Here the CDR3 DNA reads TGTGCCAGCAGTTACTCGGGGACGAAAATTGAGTACTTC.

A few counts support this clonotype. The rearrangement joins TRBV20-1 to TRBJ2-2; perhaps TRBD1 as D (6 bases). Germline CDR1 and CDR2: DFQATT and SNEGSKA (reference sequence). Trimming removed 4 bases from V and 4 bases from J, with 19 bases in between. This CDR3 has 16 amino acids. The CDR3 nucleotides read TGCAGTGCTACCGAGGAAGGGGGTTGGAGCACCGGGGAGCTGTTTTTT. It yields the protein CSATEEGGWSTGELFF.

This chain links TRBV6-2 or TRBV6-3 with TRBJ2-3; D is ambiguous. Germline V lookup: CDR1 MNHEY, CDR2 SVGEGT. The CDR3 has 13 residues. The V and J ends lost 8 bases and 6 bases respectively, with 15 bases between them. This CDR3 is CASLGPPWDTQYF. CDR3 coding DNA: TGTGCCAGCCTCGGCCCCCCTTGGGATACGCAGTATTTT.

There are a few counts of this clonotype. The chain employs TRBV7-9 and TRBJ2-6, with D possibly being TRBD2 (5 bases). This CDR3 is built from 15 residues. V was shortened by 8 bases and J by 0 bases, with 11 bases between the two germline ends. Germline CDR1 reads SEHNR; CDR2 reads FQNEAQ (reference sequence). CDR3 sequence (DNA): TGTGCCAGCGGATTCCGGGGCTCTGGGGCCAACGTCCTGACTTTC. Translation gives CASGFRGSGANVLTF.

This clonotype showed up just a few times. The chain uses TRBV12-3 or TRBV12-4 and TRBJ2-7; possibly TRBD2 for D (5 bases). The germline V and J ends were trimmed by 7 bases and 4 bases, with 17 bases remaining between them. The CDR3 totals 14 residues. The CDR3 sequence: CASKKADDLYEQYF. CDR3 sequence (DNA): TGTGCCAGCAAAAAAGCGGACGACCTATACGAGCAGTACTTC.

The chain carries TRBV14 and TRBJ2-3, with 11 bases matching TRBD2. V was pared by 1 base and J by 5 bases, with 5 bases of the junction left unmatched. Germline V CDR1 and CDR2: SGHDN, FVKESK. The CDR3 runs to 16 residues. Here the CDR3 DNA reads TGTGCCAGCAGCCAAGCACTAGCGGGAGTGGAAGATACGCAGTATTTT. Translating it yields CASSQALAGVEDTQYF.

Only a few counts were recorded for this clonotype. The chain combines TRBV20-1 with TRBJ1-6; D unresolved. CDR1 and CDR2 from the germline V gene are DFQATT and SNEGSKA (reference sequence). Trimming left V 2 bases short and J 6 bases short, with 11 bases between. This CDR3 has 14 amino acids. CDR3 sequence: CSARSPGINSPLHF. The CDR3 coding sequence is TGCAGTGCTAGATCCCCGGGAATTAATTCACCCCTCCACTTT.

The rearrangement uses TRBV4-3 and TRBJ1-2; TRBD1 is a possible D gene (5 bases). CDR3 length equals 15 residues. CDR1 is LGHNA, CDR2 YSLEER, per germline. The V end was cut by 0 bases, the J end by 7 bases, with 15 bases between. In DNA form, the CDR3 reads TGCGCCAGCAGCCAAGATCCCACAGGTTTGCCTGGCTACACCTTC. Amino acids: CASSQDPTGLPGYTF.

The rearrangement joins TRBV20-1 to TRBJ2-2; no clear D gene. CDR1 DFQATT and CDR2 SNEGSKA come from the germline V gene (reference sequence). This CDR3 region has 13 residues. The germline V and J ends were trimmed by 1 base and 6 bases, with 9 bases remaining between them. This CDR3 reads CSARVTSAGELFF. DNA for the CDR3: TGCAGTGCTAGAGTTACCTCGGCCGGGGAGCTGTTTTTT.

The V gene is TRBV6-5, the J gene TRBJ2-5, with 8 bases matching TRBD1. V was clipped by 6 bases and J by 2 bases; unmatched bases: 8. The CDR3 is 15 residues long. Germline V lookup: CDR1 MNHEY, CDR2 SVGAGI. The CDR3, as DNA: TGTGCCAGCAGCGTCGGCACAGGGGGTCAAGAGACCCAGTACTTC. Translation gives CASSVGTGGQETQYF.

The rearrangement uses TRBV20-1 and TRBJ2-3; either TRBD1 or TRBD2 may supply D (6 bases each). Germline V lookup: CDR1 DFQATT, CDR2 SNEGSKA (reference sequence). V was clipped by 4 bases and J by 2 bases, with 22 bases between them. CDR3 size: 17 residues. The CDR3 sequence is CSATHRGRGPHTDTQYF. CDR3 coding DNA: TGCAGTGCTACCCACCGGGGGCGGGGACCTCACACAGATACGCAGTATTTT.

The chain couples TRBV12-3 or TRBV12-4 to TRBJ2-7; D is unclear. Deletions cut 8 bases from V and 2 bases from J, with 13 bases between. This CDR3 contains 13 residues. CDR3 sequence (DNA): TGTGCCAGCTTTAAATCCCCCCCCTACGAGCAGTACTTC. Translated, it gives CASFKSPPYEQYF.

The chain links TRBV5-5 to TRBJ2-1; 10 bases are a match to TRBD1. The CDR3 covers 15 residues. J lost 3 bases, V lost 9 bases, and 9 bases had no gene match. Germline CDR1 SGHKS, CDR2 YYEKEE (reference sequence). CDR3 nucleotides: TGTGCCACCTACCCGGGACAGGGGATCTACAATGAGCAGTTCTTC. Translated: CATYPGQGIYNEQFF.

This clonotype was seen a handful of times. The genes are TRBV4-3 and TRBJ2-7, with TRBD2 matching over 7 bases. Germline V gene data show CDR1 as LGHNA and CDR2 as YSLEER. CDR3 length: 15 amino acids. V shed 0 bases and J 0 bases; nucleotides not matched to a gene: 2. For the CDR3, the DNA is TGCGCCAGCAGCCAAGAAGCGGGACGCTCCTACGAGCAGTACTTC. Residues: CASSQEAGRSYEQYF.

CDR3 loop: CASSFSPGAGTDTQYF. CDR3 DNA sequence: TGTGCCAGCAGTTTTTCCCCAGGGGCGGGGACAGATACGCAGTATTTT. The chain has TRBV28 and TRBJ2-3; D might be TRBD1 or TRBD2, each matching 6 bases. Germline V gene lookup returns CDR1 MDHEN and CDR2 SYDVKM. Trimming took 3 bases from V and 3 from J, leaving 16 bases between them. The CDR3 is 16 residues long.

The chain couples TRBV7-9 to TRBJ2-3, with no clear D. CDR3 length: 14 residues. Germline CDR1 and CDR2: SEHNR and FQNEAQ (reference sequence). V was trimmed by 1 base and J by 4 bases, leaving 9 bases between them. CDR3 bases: TGTGCCAGCAGCTTAGTAAATTTTGCAGATACGCAGTATTTT. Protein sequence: CASSLVNFADTQYF.

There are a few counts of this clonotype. The CDR3 nucleotides are TGTGCCTGGACAGGGATCGCCTATGGCTACACCTTC. Residues: CAWTGIAYGYTF. The rearrangement joins TRBV30 to TRBJ1-2, with a possible D match to TRBD1 (5 bases). The CDR3 loop spans 12 amino acids. Trimming cost V 4 bases and J 4 bases, with 10 bases left between them. Germline V gene lookup returns CDR1 GTSNPN and CDR2 SVGIG (reference sequence).

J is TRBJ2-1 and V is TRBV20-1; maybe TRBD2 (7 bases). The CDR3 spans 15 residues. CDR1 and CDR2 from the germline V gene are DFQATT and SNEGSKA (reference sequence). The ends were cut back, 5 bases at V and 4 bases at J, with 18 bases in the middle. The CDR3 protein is CSAGGEGGQYNEQFF. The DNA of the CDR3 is TGCAGTGCTGGGGGGGAAGGGGGTCAGTACAATGAGCAGTTCTTC.